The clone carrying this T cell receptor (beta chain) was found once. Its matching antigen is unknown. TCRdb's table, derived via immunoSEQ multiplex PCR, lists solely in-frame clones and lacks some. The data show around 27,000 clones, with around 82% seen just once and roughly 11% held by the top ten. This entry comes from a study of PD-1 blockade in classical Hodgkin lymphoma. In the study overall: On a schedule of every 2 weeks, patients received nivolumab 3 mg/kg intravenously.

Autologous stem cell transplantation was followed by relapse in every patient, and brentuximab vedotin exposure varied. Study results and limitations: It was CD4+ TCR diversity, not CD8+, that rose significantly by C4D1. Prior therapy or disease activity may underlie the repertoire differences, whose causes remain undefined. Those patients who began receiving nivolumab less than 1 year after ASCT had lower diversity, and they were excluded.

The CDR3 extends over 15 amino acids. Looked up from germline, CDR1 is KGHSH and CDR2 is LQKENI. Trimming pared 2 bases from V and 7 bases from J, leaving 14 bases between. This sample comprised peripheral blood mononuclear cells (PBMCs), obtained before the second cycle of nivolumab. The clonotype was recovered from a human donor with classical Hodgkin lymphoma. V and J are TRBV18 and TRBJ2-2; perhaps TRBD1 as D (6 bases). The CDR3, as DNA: TGTGCCAGCTCACCAGAAATACAGGGTGGCGGGGAGCTGTTTTTT. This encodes CASSPEIQGGGELFF.